Listed below are T cell receptor beta chains from one sample, sequenced in a study of preoperative IRX-2 immunotherapy in early breast cancer. TCRdb keeps only in-frame clones here, not all; method: immunoSEQ multiplex PCR. The table lists approximately 30,000 clones, roughly nine tenths of them singletons. The sample here was tumor tissue, taken after IRX-2 immunotherapy. The receptor set was obtained from a human donor with breast cancer. Both conserved end residues are part of each CDR3. The D gene is left open where the match is weak. Some rows have no size entry. The others give once, few or many, or a class for an expanded clone.

>TRBJ2-3|TRBD2|TRBV23-1|NA
CASSLRHWSGSADTQYF
TGCGCCAGCAGCTTACGCCATTGGAGCGGGAGTGCAGATACGCAGTATTTT
>TRBJ2-3|NA|TRBV11-3|NA
CASSFSVQPSTDTQYF
TGTGCCAGCAGCTTCAGCGTGCAGCCGAGCACAGATACGCAGTATTTT
>TRBJ1-2|TRBD1|TRBV4-1|NA
CASSQLYRGRNYGYTF
TGCGCCAGCAGCCAGTTATACAGGGGGAGGAACTATGGCTACACCTTC
>TRBJ1-4|NA|TRBV11-3|few
CASSQGQINEKLFF
TGTGCCAGCAGCCAAGGACAGATTAATGAAAAACTGTTTTTT
>TRBJ2-7|TRBD1|TRBV7-1|NA
CASSPAGTASYEQYF
TGTGCCAGCAGCCCGGCCGGGACAGCTAGCTACGAGCAGTACTTC
>TRBJ1-4|NA|TRBV11-3|NA
CASSAPGSTNEKLFF
TGTGCCAGCAGCGCACCAGGGTCAACTAATGAAAAACTGTTTTTT
>TRBJ2-1|TRBD1|TRBV5-1|NA
CASSLGTGLTEQFF
TGCGCCAGCAGCCTCGGGACAGGTCTGACTGAGCAGTTCTTC
>TRBJ2-1|NA|TRBV27|NA
CASSLQEGRIYEQFF
TGTGCCAGCAGTTTACAGGAGGGCCGAATCTATGAGCAGTTCTTC
>TRBJ1-2|NA|TRBV19|NA
CASTQGDYGYTF
TGTGCCAGTACACAGGGTGACTATGGCTACACCTTC
>TRBJ2-1|TRBD2|TRBV12-5|NA
CASRTSGAYNEQFF
TGTGCTAGCCGGACTAGCGGGGCCTACAATGAGCAGTTCTTC
>TRBJ1-5|NA|TRBV14|NA
CASSQYFALPPPGRNQPQHF
TGTGCCAGCAGCCAATATTTCGCCCTTCCGCCTCCGGGACGCAATCAGCCCCAGCATTTT
>TRBJ2-3|NA|TRBV11-3|NA
CASSSTAGFTDTQYF
TGTGCCAGCAGTTCAACGGCAGGCTTCACAGATACGCAGTATTTT
>TRBJ1-2|NA|TRBV6-8|once
CASSSDELRGYTF
TGTGCCAGCAGTTCTGACGAGCTGCGGGGCTACACCTTC
>TRBJ1-1|NA|TRBV6-8|NA
CASSYSYRSTEAFF
TGTGCCAGCAGTTACTCGTACAGGAGTACTGAAGCTTTCTTT
>TRBJ1-1|NA|TRBV6-8|NA
CASTNPGRANTEAFF
TGTGCCAGCACCAACCCGGGACGGGCGAACACTGAAGCTTTCTTT
>TRBJ2-2|NA|TRBV18|NA
CASSPPLLGGTGELFF
TGTGCCAGCTCACCACCGCTACTAGGCGGCACCGGGGAGCTGTTTTTT
>TRBJ2-7|TRBD1|TRBV6-7|NA
CASSEVPTTGREQYF
TGTGCCAGCAGTGAAGTGCCCACGACAGGGCGCGAGCAGTACTTC
>TRBJ1-1|NA|TRBV7-1|NA
CASSLDVNTEAFF
TGTGCCAGCAGCTTAGATGTGAACACTGAAGCTTTCTTT
>TRBJ2-4|NA|TRBV5-1|NA
CASSLGGPENIQYF
TGCGCCAGCAGCTTAGGCGGACCAGAAAACATTCAGTACTTC
>TRBJ2-3|NA|TRBV7-5|NA
CASSRGYYTDTQYF
TGTGCCAGCAGCCGCGGCTATTACACAGATACGCAGTATTTT
>TRBJ1-2|NA|TRBV11-3|NA
CASSLWTANYGYTF
TGTGCCAGCAGCTTGTGGACTGCTAACTATGGCTACACCTTC
>TRBJ1-6|NA|TRBV6-8|NA
CASSVGGSSPLHF
TGTGCCAGCAGTGTCGGGGGGTCTTCACCCCTCCACTTT
>TRBJ2-1|NA|TRBV6-8|NA
CASSLQRGEQFF
TGTGCCAGCAGCCTCCAACGGGGTGAGCAGTTCTTC
>TRBJ1-3|NA|TRBV6-8|NA
CASKEGGNSGNTIYF
TGTGCCAGCAAAGAGGGCGGAAACTCTGGAAACACCATATATTTT
>TRBJ1-2|TRBD1|TRBV23-1|once
CASSYRDRDPYGYTF
TGCGCCAGCAGCTACCGGGACAGGGACCCCTATGGCTACACCTTC
>TRBJ2-7|TRBD2|TRBV5-1|NA
CASSRTQLAGNYEQYF
TGCGCCAGCAGCCGAACGCAACTAGCGGGGAACTACGAGCAGTACTTC
>TRBJ1-2|TRBD1|TRBV11-3|NA
CASSPSGQTNYGYTF
TGTGCCAGCAGCCCTTCGGGACAGACTAACTATGGCTACACCTTC
>TRBJ2-3|TRBD2|TRBV5-1|NA
CASSLWSSGSRTDTQYF
TGCGCCAGCAGCTTGTGGTCTAGCGGGAGTAGGACAGATACGCAGTATTTT
>TRBJ1-2|NA|TRBV11-3|NA
CASSLAGGDYGYTF
TGTGCCAGCAGCTTGGCAGGTGGTGACTATGGCTACACCTTC
>TRBJ1-2|NA|TRBV1|NA
CASSQDGKGGGYGYTF
TGCGCCAGCAGCCAAGATGGAAAGGGCGGCGGCTATGGCTACACCTTC
>TRBJ1-1|NA|TRBV7-7|once
CASSLGGAGAQDTEAFF
TGTGCCAGCAGCTTAGGGGGTGCAGGGGCCCAAGACACTGAAGCTTTCTTT
>TRBJ2-1|TRBD1|TRBV6-8|NA
CASRPGTGNVEQFF
TGTGCCAGCAGACCCGGGACAGGGAATGTTGAGCAGTTCTTC